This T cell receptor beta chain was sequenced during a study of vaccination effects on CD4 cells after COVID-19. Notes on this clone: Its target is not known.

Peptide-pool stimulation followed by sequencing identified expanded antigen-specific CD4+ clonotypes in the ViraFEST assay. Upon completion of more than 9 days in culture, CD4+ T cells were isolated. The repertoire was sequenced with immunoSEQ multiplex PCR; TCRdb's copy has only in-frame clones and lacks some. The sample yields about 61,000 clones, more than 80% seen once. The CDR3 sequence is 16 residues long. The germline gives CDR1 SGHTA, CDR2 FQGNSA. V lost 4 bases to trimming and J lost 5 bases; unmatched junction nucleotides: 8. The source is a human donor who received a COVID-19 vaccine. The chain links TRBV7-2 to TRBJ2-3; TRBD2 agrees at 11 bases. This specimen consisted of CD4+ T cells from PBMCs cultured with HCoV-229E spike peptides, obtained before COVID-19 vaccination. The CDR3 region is CASSYTSGGPGDTQYF. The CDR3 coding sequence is TGTGCCAGCAGCTATACTAGCGGGGGCCCTGGAGATACGCAGTATTTT.